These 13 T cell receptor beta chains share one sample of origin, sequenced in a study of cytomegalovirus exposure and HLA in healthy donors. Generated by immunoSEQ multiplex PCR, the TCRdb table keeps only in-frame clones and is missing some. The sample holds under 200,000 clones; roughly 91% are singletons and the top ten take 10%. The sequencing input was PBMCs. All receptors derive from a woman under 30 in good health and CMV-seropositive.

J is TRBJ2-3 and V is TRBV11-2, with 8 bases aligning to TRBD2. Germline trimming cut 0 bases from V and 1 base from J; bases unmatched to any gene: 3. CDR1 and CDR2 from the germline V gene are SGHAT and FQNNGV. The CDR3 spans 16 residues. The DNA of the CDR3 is TGTGCCAGCAGCTTAGAGATAGCGGGACGCACAGATACGCAGTATTTT. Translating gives CASSLEIAGRTDTQYF.

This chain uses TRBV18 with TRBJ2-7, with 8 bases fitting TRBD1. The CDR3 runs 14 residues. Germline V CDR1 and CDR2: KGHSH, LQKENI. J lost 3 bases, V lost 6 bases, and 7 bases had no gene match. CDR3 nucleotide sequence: TGTGCCAGCTCGCTCCGGGACAGGTTCTACGAGCAGTACTTC. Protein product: CASSLRDRFYEQYF.

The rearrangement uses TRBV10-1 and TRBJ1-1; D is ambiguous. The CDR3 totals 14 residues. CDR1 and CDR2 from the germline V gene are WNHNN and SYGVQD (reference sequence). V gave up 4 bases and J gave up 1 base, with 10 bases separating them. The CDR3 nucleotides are TGCGCCAGCAGTGCAGAAGATTCGAACACTGAAGCTTTCTTT. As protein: CASSAEDSNTEAFF.

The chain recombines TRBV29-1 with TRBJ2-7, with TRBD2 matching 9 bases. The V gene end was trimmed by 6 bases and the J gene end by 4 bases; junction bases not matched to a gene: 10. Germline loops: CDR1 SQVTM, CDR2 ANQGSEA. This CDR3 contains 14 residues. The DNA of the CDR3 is TGCAGCGTAAGAAGGCTAGCGGGAACGTACGAGCAGTACTTC. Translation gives CSVRRLAGTYEQYF.

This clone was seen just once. As DNA, the CDR3 is TGTGCCAGCAGCCGGGGAGGTAACGAGCAGTACTTC. This gives the protein CASSRGGNEQYF. V gene TRBV7-6 combines with J gene TRBJ2-7, with D perhaps matching TRBD2 (6 bases). CDR3 length: 12 residues. Per the germline V gene, CDR1 is SGHVS and CDR2 is FNYEAQ. V lost 5 bases, J lost 5 bases, and 10 bases lay in between. The variable domain in full, with the rest retrieved from reference TRBV7-6 and TRBJ2-7, is GAGVSQSPRYKVTKRGQDVALRCDPISGHVSLYWYRQALGQGPEFLTYFNYEAQQDKSGLPNDRFSAERPEGSISTLTIQRTEQRDSAMYRCASSRGGNEQYFGPGTRLTVT.

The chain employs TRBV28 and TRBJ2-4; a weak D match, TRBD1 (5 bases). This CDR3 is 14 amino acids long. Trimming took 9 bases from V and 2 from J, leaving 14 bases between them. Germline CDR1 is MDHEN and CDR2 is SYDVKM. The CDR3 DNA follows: TGTGCCAGTCTCCAGGGTGGCACCAAAAACATTCAGTACTTC. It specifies CASLQGGTKNIQYF.

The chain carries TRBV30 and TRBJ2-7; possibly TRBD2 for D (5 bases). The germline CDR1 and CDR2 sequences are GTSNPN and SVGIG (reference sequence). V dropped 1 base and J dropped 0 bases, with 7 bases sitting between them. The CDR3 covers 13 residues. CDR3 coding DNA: TGTGCCTGGAGTGCGGGGATCTCCTACGAGCAGTACTTC. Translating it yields CAWSAGISYEQYF.

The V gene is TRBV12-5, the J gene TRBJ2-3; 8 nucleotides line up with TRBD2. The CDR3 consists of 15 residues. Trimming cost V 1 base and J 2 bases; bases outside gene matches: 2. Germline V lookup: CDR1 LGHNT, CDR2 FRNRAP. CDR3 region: CASGLGLALTDTQYF. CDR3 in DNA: TGTGCTAGTGGTTTGGGACTAGCGCTCACAGATACGCAGTATTTT. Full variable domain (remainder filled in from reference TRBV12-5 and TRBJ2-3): DARVTQTPRHKVTEMGQEVTMRCQPILGHNTVFWYRQTMMQGLELLAYFRNRAPLDDSGMPKDRFSAEMPDATLATLKIQPSEPRDSAVYFCASGLGLALTDTQYFGPGTRLTVL.

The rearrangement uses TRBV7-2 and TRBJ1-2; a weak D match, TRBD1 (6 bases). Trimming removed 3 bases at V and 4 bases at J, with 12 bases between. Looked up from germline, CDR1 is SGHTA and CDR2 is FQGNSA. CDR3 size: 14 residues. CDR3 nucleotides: TGTGCCAGCAGCTTCGGCCAGGGGTTCTATGGCTACACCTTC. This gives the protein CASSFGQGFYGYTF.

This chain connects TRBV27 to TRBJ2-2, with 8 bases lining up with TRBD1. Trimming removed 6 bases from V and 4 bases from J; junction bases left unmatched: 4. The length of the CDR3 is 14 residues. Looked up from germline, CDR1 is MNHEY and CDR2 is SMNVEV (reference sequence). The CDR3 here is CASRGTGGTGELFF. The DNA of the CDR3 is TGTGCCAGCAGGGGGACAGGCGGCACCGGGGAGCTGTTTTTT.

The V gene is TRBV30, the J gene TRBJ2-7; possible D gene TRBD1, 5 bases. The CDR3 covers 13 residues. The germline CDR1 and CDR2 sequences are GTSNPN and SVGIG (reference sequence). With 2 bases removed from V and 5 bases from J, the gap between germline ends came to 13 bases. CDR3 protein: CAWSQRGTDEQYF. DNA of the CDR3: TGTGCCTGGAGTCAAAGGGGAACTGACGAGCAGTACTTC.

The CDR3 coding sequence is TGTGCCAGCTCACCACAGGGGGCGAACACAGATACGCAGTATTTT. It encodes CASSPQGANTDTQYF. The chain uses TRBV18 and TRBJ2-3; 7 positions match TRBD1. The CDR3 consists of 15 residues. CDR1 is KGHSH and CDR2 is LQKENI in the germline V gene. Trimming took 1 base from V and 2 from J; bases not matched to a gene: 3.

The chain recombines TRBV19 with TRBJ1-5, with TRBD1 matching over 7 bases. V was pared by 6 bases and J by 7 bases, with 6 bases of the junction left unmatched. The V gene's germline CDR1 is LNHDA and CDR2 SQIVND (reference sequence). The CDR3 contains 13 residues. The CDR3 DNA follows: TGTGCCAGTAGGGACAGGTCGATACAGCCCCAGCATTTT. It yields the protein CASRDRSIQPQHF. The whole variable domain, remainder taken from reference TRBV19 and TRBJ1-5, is DGGITQSPKYLFRKEGQNVTLSCEQNLNHDAMYWYRQDPGQGLRLIYYSQIVNDFQKGDIAEGYSVSREKKESFPLTVTSAQKNPTAFYLCASRDRSIQPQHFGDGTRLSIL.